A single sample gave rise to the 21 T cell receptor beta chains below, sequenced in a study of T cell clonality in common variable immunodeficiency. Profiled with immunoSEQ multiplex PCR; TCRdb holds only in-frame clones, not every one. The sample shows roughly 50,000 clones, none of them appearing just once. Material for sequencing was peripheral blood mononuclear cells. Every receptor here comes from a person aged 18-70 years in good health.

This clone came up many times. This CDR3 reads CASSPTGVVTGELFF. The DNA read from the CDR3 is TGTGCCAGCAGCCCTACAGGGGTAGTAACCGGGGAG. This chain joins TRBV7-2 and TRBJ2-2, with TRBD1 identical over 7 bases. Read data end 3 residues before the CDR3 end; the end is taken from the germline J gene. CDR3 length: 15 residues. V was pared by 5 bases and J by 5 bases, with 8 bases of the junction left unmatched. The germline gives CDR1 SGHTA, CDR2 FQGNSA.

This clone was detected many times. The DNA ends 3 residues before the CDR3 does, and the rest of the CDR3 is filled in from the germline J gene. This chain connects TRBV19 to TRBJ1-1, with D possibly TRBD1 on 5 matching bases. This CDR3 is 11 amino acids long. Looked up from germline, CDR1 is LNHDA and CDR2 is SQIVND (reference sequence). CDR3 DNA, as far as it was read: TGTGCCAGTAGTGGTTCCTGGGGC. This gives the protein CASSGSWG. The whole CDR3 sequence reads CASSGSWGAFF. Full variable domain (missing parts from reference TRBV19 and TRBJ1-1): DGGITQSPKYLFRKEGQNVTLSCEQNLNHDAMYWYRQDPGQGLRLIYYSQIVNDFQKGDIAEGYSVSREKKESFPLTVTSAQKNPTAFYLCASSGSWGAFFGQGTRLTVV.

There are many counts of this clone. The observed sequence ends 3 residues before the CDR3 terminus, with the missing tail filled in from the germline J gene. The chain couples TRBV20-1 to TRBJ2-3; D gene uncertain. There are 15 residues in the CDR3. Trimming left V 4 bases short and J 0 bases short, with 14 bases between. Germline V CDR1 and CDR2: DFQATT, SNEGSKA (reference sequence). The sequenced CDR3 bases are TGCAGTGCTACTCTAGACGTAAATAGCACAGATACG. It is translated as CSATLDVNSTDT. The complete CDR3 sequence is CSATLDVNSTDTQYF.

At least ten counts were recorded for this clone. The read ends 3 residues before the CDR3 terminus; that terminus is restored from the germline J gene. V gene TRBV6-2 or TRBV6-3 combines with J gene TRBJ2-1, with 8 bases identical to TRBD2. CDR3 length: 15 residues. V was clipped by 4 bases and J by 7 bases; unmatched bases: 9. Germline V gives CDR1 MNHEY, CDR2 SVGEGT. The covered CDR3 bases are TGTGCCAGCAGTTCGCCGGGCGCGGGGGGAAATGAG. This gives the protein CASSSPGAGGNE. The complete CDR3 sequence is CASSSPGAGGNEQFF.

This clone was counted many times. The DNA ends 3 residues before the CDR3 does, and the rest of the CDR3 is filled in from the germline J gene. The gene calls are TRBV12-3 or TRBV12-4 and TRBJ2-7; 10 bases map to TRBD2. The CDR3 covers 16 residues. V dropped 1 base and J dropped 4; count of bases not matched to a gene: 7. Incomplete CDR3 DNA: TGTGCCAGCAGTTTAGACCTAGCGGGAGTCTCTTACGAG. Translated, it gives CASSLDLAGVSYE. The entire CDR3 sequence reads CASSLDLAGVSYEQYF.

At least ten counts were recorded for this clone. The read falls 3 residues short of the CDR3 end, and the missing part is taken from the germline J gene. The rearrangement uses TRBV19 and TRBJ2-7, with 7 positions matching TRBD1. The CDR3 spans 15 residues. V lost 4 bases, J lost 3 bases, and 9 bases stayed unmatched. Germline CDR1 and CDR2: LNHDA and SQIVND (reference sequence). The CDR3 bases that were read are TGTGCCAGTAGTACTCCAGGGGGTAACCGCTACGAG. Its translation: CASSTPGGNRYE. The whole CDR3 is CASSTPGGNRYEQYF.

This clone showed up many times. The read terminates 3 residues before the CDR3 end, so the remaining end is supplied by the germline J gene. The gene calls are TRBV19 and TRBJ1-2, with 10 bases that match TRBD1. The V segment lost 7 bases and the J segment 5 bases; nucleotides outside the gene matches: 4. The CDR3 extends over 13 amino acids. CDR1 LNHDA and CDR2 SQIVND come from the germline V gene (reference sequence). The sequenced part of the CDR3 DNA is TGTGCCAGTACTACGGACAGGGGGTATGGC. It encodes CASTTDRGYG. The entire CDR3 reads CASTTDRGYGYTF.

In its sample, this clone was seen many times. The read gets to within 3 residues of the CDR3 end, and the germline J gene fills in the rest. The chain recombines TRBV7-9 with TRBJ1-1; no reliable D call. V was trimmed by 1 base and J by 0 bases, leaving 6 bases between them. This CDR3 has 14 amino acids. Germline V CDR1 and CDR2: SEHNR, FQNEAQ (reference sequence). CDR3 loop: CASSLGQVNTEAFF. The CDR3 bases that were read are TGTGCCAGCAGCTTAGGGCAGGTGAACACTGAA.

Comments on this clone: Coverage ceases 3 residues before the CDR3 finishes, and the germline J gene fills in the end. V and J are TRBV4-2 and TRBJ2-7; 7 nucleotides match TRBD2. With 1 base clipped from V and 3 bases from J, the junction kept 6 bases outside the gene matches. The CDR3 sequence is 15 residues long. CDR1 is LGHNA and CDR2 is YNFKEQ in the germline V gene. The sequenced CDR3 bases are TGTGCCAGCAGCCAAGCAGCGGGGAACTACTACGAG. Encoded protein: CASSQAAGNYYE. Given in full, the CDR3 is CASSQAAGNYYEQYF.

This clone appeared many times. The read finishes 3 residues shy of the CDR3 end, and the germline J gene is used to complete it. The V and J genes are TRBV5-4 and TRBJ2-1; D unclear. The CDR3 consists of 13 residues. Germline CDR1 and CDR2: SGHNT and YYREEE (reference sequence). Trimming pared 0 bases from V and 2 bases from J, leaving 3 bases between. The part of the CDR3 DNA that was read is TGTGCCAGCAGCTTGGAGGCCTACAATGAG. Its translation is CASSLEAYNE. The whole CDR3 region reads CASSLEAYNEQFF.

Ten or more counts support this clone. The missing CDR3 end, 3 residues past where the read stops, is filled in from the germline J gene. This chain uses TRBV2 with TRBJ2-3, with D unclear. Germline CDR1 SNHLY, CDR2 FYNNEI. V lost 0 bases and J 4 bases, leaving 14 bases between the germline ends. The CDR3 has 16 residues. CDR3 loop: CASSEAYPSFADTQYF. CDR3 bases read: TGTGCCAGCAGTGAAGCGTATCCTAGTTTCGCAGATACG.

At least ten counts were recorded for this clone. Read coverage stops 3 residues before the CDR3 terminus; the germline J gene supplies the remainder. The rearrangement joins TRBV19 to TRBJ2-2; 14 bases fit TRBD2. Per germline, CDR1 LNHDA and CDR2 SQIVND (reference sequence). V shed 1 base, J shed 4 bases, and the junction held 8 bases outside the gene matches. The CDR3 has 19 residues. The CDR3 sequence: CASSIGWGLAGAATGELFF. The CDR3 DNA, read in part, is TGTGCCAGTAGTATAGGGTGGGGACTAGCGGGAGCCGCCACCGGGGAG.

This clone has at least ten counts. The CDR3 end lies 3 residues beyond the end of the read and is filled in from the germline J gene. V and J are TRBV7-9 and TRBJ2-7; D ambiguous. The V and J ends lost 0 bases and 0 bases respectively, with 9 bases between them. This CDR3 region has 15 residues. The V gene's germline CDR1 is SEHNR and CDR2 FQNEAQ (reference sequence). The part of the CDR3 DNA that was read is TGTGCCAGCAGCTTAGCGACTCCGAGCTCCTACGAG. Translated, it gives CASSLATPSSYE. The CDR3 as a whole reads CASSLATPSSYEQYF.

This clone was counted at least ten times. The CDR3 goes on 3 residues after the read ends, and that part is filled in from the germline J gene. The chain recombines TRBV5-1 with TRBJ2-7; 8 bases map to TRBD2. The CDR3 spans 14 residues. Germline CDR1 and CDR2: SGHRS and YFSETQ. V trimming: 4 bases; J trimming: 3 bases; junction bases outside the gene matches: 6. The sequenced part of the CDR3 DNA is TGCGCCAGCAGCCCGACCGGGACTAGCTACGAG. Protein product: CASSPTGTSYE. The complete CDR3 sequence is CASSPTGTSYEQYF.

This clone showed up many times. The CDR3 end lies 3 residues beyond the end of the read and is filled in from the germline J gene. Distinct nucleotide sequences in the sample also encode this CDR3. The J gene is TRBJ1-1, the V gene TRBV19; 9 bases map to TRBD1. The germline V gene has CDR1 LNHDA and CDR2 SQIVND (reference sequence). This CDR3 comprises 17 residues. V lost 5 bases to trimming and J lost 1 base; unmatched junction nucleotides: 11. This CDR3 is CASSEGQGRRGNTEAFF. Partial CDR3 DNA: TGTGCCAGTAGTGAGGGACAGGGCCGAAGGGGGAACACTGAA.

This clone was observed a handful of times. The read gets to within 3 residues of the CDR3 end, and the germline J gene fills in the rest. This chain uses TRBV7-9 with TRBJ1-6; 9 nucleotides line up with TRBD1. The V gene's germline CDR1 is SEHNR and CDR2 FQNEAQ (reference sequence). This CDR3 has 14 amino acids. The V segment lost 5 bases and the J segment 10 bases; nucleotides outside the gene matches: 6. CDR3 bases read: TGTGCCAGCAGCACGACAGGGGGACGGTCACCC. It specifies CASSTTGGRSP. From start to end, the CDR3 is CASSTTGGRSPLHF.

This clone came up many times. The CDR3 here is CAWSSKTGGLNEQFF. CDR3 bases read: TGTGCCTGGAGTAGTAAGACAGGGGGCTTAAATGAG. The chain couples TRBV30 to TRBJ2-1; 10 bases map to TRBD1. The CDR3 end falls 3 residues outside the read, so it is completed with the germline J gene. From germline, CDR1 is GTSNPN and CDR2 SVGIG (reference sequence). After removal of 2 bases from V and 7 bases from J, the junction contained 8 bases not matched to a gene. The CDR3 covers 15 residues. Complete variable domain (other parts from reference TRBV30 and TRBJ2-1): SQTIHQWPATLVQPVGSPLSLECTVEGTSNPNLYWYRQAAGRGLQLLFYSVGIGQISSEVPQNLSASRPQDRQFILSSKKLLLSDSGFYLCAWSSKTGGLNEQFFGPGTRLTVL.

Many counts were recorded for this clone. The read ends 3 residues shy of where the CDR3 ends; the end is completed using the germline J gene. This rearrangement joins TRBV28 to TRBJ2-3; 9 bases map to TRBD2. The CDR3 is 16 amino acids. V dropped 3 bases and J dropped 2; count of bases not matched to a gene: 6. Germline assignment: CDR1 MDHEN and CDR2 SYDVKM. Here the CDR3 reads CASSFAGTSLTDTQYF. The sequenced part of the CDR3 DNA is TGTGCCAGCAGTTTCGCCGGGACTAGCCTCACAGATACG.

This clone was seen ten or more times. In the same sample, other DNA sequences code for this CDR3. The CDR3 bases that were read are TGTGCCAGCAGCACGTCTAGTTACAATGAG. Its translation: CASSTSSYNE. The entire CDR3 sequence reads CASSTSSYNEQFF. The rearrangement links TRBV6-2 or TRBV6-3 to TRBJ2-1, with no clear D. The observed sequence ends 3 residues before the CDR3 terminus, with the missing tail filled in from the germline J gene. Germline values: CDR1 MNHEY, CDR2 SVGEGT. This CDR3 region has 13 residues. V gave up 6 bases and J gave up 4 bases, with 10 bases separating them.

This clone was seen ten or more times. The read gets to within 3 residues of the CDR3 end, and the germline J gene fills in the rest. The rearrangement joins TRBV5-1 to TRBJ1-1; maybe TRBD1 (6 bases). The CDR3 loop spans 14 amino acids. V was shortened by 1 base and J by 1 base, with 8 bases between the two germline ends. The germline gives CDR1 SGHRS, CDR2 YFSETQ. CDR3 amino acids: CASSLFRGNTEAFF. Incomplete CDR3 DNA: TGCGCCAGCAGCTTGTTCAGGGGGAACACTGAA.

This clone has ten or more counts. The read stops 3 residues short of the end of the CDR3; the missing end is completed from the germline J gene. This rearrangement joins TRBV30 to TRBJ1-1; possibly TRBD1 for D (6 bases). The CDR3 consists of 10 residues. Germline-derived CDR1 and CDR2 are GTSNPN and SVGIG (reference sequence). The CDR3: CASKGGVAFF. The CDR3 DNA, read in part, is TGTGCCTCCAAGGGGGGGGTG.